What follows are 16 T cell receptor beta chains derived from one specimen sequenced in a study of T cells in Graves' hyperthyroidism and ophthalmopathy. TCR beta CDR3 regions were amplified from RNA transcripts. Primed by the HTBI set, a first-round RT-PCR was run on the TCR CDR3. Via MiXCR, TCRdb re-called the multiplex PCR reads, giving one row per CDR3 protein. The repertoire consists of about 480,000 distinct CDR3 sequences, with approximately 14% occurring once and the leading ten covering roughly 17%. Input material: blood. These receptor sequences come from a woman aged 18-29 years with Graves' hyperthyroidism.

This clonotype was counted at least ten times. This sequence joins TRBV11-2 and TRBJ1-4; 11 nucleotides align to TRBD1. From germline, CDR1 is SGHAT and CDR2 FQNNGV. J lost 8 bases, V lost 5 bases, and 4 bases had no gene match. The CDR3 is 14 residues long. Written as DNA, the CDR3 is TGTGCCAGCAGCACGGGACAGGGGGAAGAAAAACTGTTTTTT. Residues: CASSTGQGEEKLFF.

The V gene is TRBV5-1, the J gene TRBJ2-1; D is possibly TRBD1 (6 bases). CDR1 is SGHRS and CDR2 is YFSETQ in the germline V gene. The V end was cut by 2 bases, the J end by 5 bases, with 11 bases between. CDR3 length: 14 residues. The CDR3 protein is CASSFVTGNNEQFF. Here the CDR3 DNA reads TGCGCCAGCAGCTTCGTAACAGGGAACAATGAGCAGTTCTTC.

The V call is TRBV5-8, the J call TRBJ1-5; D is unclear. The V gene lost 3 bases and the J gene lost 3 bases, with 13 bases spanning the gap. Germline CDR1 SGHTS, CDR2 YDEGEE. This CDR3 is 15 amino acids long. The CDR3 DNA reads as TGTGCCAGCAGCTCTCTTACAGCTTACAATCAGCCCCAGCATTTT. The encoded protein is CASSSLTAYNQPQHF.

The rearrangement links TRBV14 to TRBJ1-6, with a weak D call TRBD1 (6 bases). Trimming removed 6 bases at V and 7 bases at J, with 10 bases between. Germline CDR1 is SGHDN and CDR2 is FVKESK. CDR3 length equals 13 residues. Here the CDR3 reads CASSPRGNSPLHF. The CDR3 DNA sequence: TGTGCCAGCAGTCCCAGGGGCAATTCACCCCTCCACTTT.

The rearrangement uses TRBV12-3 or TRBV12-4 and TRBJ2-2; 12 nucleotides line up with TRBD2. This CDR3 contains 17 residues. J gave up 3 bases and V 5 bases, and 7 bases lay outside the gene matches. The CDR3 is CASSPLAGGDDTGELFF. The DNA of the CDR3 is TGTGCCAGCAGTCCCCTAGCGGGAGGGGACGACACCGGGGAGCTGTTTTTT.

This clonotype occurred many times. The CDR3 sequence: CASSRGDREFYGYTF. The CDR3 nucleotides read TGTGCCAGTAGCCGAGGTGACAGGGAATTCTATGGCTACACCTTC. This chain links TRBV19 with TRBJ1-2; 7 nucleotides agree with TRBD1. CDR3 length equals 15 residues. Germline V gene data show CDR1 as LNHDA and CDR2 as SQIVND (reference sequence). Trimming removed 6 bases from V and 4 bases from J; junction bases left unmatched: 11.

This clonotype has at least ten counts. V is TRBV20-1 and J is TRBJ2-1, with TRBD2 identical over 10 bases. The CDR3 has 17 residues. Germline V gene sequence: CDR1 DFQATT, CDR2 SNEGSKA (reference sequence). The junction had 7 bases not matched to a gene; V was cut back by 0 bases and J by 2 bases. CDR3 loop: CSAREHLLAGAYNEQFF. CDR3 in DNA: TGCAGTGCTAGAGAGCACCTTCTAGCGGGAGCCTACAATGAGCAGTTCTTC.

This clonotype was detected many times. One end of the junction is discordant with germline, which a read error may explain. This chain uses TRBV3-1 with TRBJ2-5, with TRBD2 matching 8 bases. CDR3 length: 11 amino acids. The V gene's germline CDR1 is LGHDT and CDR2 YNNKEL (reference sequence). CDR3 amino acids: CASSQDGRAHF. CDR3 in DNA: TGTGCCAGCAGCCAGGACGGGAGGGCCCACTTC.

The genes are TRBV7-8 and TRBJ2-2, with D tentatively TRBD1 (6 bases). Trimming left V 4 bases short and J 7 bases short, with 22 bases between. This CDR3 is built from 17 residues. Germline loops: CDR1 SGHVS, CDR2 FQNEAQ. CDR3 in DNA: TGTGCCAGCAGCTCGGGACACGGCATTGGAGTTGGCGGGGAGCTGTTTTTT. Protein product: CASSSGHGIGVGGELFF. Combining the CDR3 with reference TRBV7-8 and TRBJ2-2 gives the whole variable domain GAGVSQSPRYKVAKRGQDVALRCDPISGHVSLFWYQQALGQGPEFLTYFQNEAQLDKSGLPSDRFFAERPEGSVSTLKIQRTQQEDSAVYLCASSSGHGIGVGGELFFGEGSRLTVL.

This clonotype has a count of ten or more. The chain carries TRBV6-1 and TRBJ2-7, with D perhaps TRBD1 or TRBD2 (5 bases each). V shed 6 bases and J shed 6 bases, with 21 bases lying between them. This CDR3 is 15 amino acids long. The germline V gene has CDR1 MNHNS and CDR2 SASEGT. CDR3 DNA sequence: TGTGCCAGCAGCCCCCGGAGGTTGGGGGATGGCGAGCAGTACGTC. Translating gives CASSPRRLGDGEQYV.

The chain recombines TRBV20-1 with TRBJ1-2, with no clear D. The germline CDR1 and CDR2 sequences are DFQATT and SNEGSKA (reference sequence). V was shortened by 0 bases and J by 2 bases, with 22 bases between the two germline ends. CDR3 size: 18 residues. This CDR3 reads CSARDEQAGTYLNYGYTF. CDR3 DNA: TGCAGTGCTAGAGATGAGCAAGCCGGTACTTACTTAAACTATGGCTACACCTTC.

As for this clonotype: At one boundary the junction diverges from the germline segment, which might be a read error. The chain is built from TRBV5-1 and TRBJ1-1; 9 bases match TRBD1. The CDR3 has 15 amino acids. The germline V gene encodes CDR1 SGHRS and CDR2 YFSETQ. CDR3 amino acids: CASGLTGGANTEAFF. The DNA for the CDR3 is TGCGCCAGCGGCTTGACAGGGGGGGCGAACACTGAAGCTTTCTTT. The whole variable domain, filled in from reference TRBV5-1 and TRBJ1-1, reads KAGVTQTPRYLIKTRGQQVTLSCSPISGHRSVSWYQQTPGQGLQFLFEYFSETQRNKGNFPGRFSGRQFSNSRSEMNVSTLELGDSALYLCASGLTGGANTEAFFGQGTRLTVV.

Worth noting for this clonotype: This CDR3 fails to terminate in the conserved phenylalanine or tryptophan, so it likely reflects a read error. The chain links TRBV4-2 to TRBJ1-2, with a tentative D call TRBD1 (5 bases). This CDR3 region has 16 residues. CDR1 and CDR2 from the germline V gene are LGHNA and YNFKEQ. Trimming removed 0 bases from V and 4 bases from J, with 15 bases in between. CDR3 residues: CASSQDEGAATYGYTL. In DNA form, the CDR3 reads TGTGCCAGCAGCCAAGACGAAGGGGCCGCCACCTATGGCTACACCTTG.

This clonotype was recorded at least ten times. The CDR3 DNA sequence: TGTGCCTGGAGTTTTACGGGACGGGTCAATCAGCCCCAGCATTTT. Its translation: CAWSFTGRVNQPQHF. The chain is built from TRBV30 and TRBJ1-5, with TRBD1 as a possible D gene (5 bases). This CDR3 has 15 amino acids. The germline gives CDR1 GTSNPN, CDR2 SVGIG (reference sequence). V dropped 2 bases and J dropped 3 bases, with 14 bases sitting between them.

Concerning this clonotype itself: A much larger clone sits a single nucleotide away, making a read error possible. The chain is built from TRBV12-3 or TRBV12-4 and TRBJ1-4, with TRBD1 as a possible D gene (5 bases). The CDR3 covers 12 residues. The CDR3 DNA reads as TGTGGCAGCCAGGGCGATCCTGAAAAACTGTTTTTT. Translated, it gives CGSQGDPEKLFF.

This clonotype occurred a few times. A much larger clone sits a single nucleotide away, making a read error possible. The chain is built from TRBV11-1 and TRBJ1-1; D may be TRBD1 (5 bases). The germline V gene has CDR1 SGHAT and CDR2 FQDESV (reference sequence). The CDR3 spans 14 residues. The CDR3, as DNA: TGTGCCAGCAGCTTAGGGATCAGGGCCACTGAAGCTTCCTTT. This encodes CASSLGIRATEASF.